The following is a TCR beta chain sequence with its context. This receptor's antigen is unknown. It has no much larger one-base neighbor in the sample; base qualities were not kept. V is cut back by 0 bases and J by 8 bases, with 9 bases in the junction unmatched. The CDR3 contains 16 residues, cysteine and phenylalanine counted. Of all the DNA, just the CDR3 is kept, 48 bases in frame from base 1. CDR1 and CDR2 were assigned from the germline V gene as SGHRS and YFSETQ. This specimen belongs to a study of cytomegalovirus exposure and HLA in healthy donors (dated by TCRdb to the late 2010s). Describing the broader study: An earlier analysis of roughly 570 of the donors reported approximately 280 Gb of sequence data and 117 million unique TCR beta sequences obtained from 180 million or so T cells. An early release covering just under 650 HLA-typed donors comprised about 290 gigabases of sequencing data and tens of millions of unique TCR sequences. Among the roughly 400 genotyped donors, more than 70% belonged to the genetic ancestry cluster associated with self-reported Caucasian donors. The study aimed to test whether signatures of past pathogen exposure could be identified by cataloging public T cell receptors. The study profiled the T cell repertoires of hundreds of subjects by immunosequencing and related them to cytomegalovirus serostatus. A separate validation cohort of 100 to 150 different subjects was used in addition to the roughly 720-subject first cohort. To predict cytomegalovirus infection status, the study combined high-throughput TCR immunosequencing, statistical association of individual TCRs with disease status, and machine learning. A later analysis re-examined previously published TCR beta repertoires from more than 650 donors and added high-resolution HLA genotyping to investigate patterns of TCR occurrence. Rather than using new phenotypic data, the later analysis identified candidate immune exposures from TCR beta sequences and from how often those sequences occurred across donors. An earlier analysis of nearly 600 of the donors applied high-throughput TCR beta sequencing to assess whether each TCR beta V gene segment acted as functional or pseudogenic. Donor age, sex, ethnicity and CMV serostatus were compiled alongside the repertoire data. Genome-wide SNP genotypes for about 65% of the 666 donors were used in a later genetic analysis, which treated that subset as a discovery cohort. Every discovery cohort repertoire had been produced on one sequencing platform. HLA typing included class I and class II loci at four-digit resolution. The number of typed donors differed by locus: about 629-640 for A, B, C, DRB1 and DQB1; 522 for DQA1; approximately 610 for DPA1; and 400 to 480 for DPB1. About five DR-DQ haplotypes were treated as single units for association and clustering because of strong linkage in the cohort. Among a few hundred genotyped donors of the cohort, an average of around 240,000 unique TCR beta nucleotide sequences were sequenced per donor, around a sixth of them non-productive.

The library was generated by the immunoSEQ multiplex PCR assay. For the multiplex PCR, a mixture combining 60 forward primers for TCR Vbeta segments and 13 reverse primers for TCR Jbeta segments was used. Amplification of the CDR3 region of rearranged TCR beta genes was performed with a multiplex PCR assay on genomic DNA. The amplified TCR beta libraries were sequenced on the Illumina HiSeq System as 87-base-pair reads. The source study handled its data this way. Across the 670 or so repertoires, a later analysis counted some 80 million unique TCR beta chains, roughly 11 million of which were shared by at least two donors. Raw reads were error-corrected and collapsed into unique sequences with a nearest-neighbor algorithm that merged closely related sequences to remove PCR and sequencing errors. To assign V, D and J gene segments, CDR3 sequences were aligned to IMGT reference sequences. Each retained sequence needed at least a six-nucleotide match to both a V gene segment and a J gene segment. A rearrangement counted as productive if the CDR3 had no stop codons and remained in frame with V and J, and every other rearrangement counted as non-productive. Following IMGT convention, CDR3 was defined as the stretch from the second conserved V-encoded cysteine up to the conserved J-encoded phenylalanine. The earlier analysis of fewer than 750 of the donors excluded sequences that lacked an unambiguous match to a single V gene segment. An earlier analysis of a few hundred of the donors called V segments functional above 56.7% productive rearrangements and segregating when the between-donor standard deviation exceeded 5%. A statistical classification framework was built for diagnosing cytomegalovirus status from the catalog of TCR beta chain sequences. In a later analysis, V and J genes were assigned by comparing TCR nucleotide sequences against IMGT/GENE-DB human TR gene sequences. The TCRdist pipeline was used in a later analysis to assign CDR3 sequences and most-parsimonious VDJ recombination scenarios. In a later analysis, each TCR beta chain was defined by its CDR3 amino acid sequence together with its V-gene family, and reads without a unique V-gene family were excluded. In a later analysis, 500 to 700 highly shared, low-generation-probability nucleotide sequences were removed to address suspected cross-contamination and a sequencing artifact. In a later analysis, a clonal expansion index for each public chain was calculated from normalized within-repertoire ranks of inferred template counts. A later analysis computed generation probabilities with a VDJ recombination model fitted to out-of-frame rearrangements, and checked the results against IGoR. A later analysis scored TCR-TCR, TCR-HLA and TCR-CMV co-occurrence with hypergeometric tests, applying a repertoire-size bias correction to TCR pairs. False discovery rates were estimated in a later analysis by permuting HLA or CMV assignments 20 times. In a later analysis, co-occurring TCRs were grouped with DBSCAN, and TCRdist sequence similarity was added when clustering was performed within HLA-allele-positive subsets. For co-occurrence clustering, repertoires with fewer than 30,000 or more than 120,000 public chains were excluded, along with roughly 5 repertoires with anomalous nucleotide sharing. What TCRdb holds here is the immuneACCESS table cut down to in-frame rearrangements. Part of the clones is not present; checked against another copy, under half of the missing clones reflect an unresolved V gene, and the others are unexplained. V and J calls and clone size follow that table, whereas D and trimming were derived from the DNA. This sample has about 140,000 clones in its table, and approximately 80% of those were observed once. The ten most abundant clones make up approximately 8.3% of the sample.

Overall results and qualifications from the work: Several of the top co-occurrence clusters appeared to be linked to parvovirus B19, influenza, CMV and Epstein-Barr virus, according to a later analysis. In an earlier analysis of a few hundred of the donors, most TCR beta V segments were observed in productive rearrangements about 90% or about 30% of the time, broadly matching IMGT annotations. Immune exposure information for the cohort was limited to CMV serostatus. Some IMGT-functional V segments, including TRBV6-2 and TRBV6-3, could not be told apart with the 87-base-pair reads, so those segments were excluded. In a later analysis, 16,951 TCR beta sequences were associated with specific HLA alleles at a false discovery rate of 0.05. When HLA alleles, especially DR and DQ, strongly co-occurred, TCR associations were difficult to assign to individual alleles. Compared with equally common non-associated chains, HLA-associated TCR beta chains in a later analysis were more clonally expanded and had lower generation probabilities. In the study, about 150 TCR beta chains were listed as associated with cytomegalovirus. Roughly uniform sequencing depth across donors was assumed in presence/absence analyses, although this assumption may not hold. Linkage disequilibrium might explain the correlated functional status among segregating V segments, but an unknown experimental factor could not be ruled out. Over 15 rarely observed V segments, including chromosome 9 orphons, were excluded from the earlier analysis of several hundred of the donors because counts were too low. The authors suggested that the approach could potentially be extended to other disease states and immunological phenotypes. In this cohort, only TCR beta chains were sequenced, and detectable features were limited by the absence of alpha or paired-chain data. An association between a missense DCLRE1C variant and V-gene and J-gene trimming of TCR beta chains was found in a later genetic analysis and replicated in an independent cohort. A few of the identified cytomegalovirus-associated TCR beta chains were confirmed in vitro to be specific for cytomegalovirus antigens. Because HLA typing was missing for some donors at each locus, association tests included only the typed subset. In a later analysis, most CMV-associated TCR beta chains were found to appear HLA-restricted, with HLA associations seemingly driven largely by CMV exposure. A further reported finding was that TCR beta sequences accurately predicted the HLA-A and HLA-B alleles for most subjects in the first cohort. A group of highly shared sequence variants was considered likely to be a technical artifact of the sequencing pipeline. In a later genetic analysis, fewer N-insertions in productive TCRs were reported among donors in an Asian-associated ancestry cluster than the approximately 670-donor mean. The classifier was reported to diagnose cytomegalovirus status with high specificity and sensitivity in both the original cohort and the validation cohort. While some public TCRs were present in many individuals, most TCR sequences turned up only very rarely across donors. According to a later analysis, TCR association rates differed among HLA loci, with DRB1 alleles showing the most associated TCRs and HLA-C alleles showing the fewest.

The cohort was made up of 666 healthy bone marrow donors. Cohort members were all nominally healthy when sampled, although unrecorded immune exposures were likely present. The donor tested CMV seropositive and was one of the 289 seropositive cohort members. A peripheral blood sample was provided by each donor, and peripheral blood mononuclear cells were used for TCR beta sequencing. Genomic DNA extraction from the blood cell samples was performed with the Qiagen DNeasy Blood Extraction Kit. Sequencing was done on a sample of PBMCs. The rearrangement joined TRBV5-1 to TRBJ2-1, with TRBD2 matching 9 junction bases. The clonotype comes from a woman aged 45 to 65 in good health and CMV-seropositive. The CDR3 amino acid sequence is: CASSLAGGGGAHEQFF. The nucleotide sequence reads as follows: TGCGCCAGCAGCTTGGCCGGAGGCGGGGGGGCGCATGAGCAGTTCTTC.